This T cell receptor beta chain was retrieved from a study of shared clonotypes between healthy human individuals. Regarding the study as a whole: Sharing across four donors was highest in naive CD4 (approximately 5%) and lowest in memory CD8 (approximately 0.4%).

Worth noting for this clone: Its cognate antigen is unknown.

The germline CDR1 and CDR2 sequences are LNHDA and SQIVND (reference sequence). The CDR3 runs to 14 residues. V lost 10 bases and J lost 2; bases outside the gene matches: 9. Each sorted subset replicate got 200 ng genomic DNA, roughly 27,000 genomes. Clones were sequenced by immunoSEQ multiplex PCR, and TCRdb holds only the in-frame ones, with some missing. Here the sample spans a few million clones, roughly 92% being singletons. This clonotype originated in a man younger than 30 in good health. Some clones in this sample may be carry-over from other donors' samples. The V and J genes are TRBV19 and TRBJ2-3; 7 positions match TRBD2. Sequencing was performed on naive CD4+ T cells from PBMCs. Subset meaning: CD45RA+ positively selected. The CDR3 sequence is CATRRGGLTDTQYF. The CDR3 DNA sequence: TGTGCCACGAGGCGCGGGGGACTCACAGATACGCAGTATTTT.